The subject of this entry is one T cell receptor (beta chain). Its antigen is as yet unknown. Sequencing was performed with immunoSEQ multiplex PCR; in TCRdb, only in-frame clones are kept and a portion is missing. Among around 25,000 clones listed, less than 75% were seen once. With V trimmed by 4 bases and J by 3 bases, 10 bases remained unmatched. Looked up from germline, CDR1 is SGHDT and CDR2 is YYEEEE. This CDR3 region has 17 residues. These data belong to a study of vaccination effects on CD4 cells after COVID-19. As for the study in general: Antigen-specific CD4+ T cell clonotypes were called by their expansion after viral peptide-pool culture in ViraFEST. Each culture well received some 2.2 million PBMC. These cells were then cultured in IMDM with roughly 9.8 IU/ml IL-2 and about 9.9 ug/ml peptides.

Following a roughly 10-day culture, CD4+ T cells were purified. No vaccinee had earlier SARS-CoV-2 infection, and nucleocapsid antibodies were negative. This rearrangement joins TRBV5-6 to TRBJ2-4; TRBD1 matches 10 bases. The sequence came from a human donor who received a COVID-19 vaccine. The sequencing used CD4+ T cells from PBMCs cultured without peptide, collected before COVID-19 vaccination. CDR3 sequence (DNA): TGTGCCAGCAGCAATTATGGGGGACAGGGGCTCAAAAACATTCAGTACTTC. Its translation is CASSNYGGQGLKNIQYF.